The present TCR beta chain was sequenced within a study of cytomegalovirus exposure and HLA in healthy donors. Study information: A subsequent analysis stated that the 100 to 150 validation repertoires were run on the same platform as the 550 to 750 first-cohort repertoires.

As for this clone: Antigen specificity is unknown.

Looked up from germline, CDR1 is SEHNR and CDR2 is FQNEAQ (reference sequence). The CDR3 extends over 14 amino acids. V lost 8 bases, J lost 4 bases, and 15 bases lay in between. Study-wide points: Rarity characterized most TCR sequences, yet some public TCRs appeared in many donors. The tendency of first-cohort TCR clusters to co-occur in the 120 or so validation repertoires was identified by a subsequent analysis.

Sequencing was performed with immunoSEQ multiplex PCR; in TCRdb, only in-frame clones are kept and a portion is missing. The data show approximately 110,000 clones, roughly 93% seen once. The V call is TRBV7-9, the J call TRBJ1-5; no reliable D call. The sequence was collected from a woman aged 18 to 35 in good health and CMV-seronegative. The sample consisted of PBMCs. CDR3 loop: CASGWRGTNQPQHF. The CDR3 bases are TGTGCCAGCGGTTGGCGAGGAACTAATCAGCCCCAGCATTTT.